These 9 T cell receptor beta chains came from one sample sequenced in a study of identical twins. Each CDR3 protein gets one entry after TCRdb re-called the 5' RACE reads with MiXCR. The data contain about 200,000 distinct CDR3 sequences, around 8% of them singletons. The same specimen was also included in a second study, on yellow fever vaccine responses in identical twins.

The specimen sequenced was memory (CD45RO+) T cells sorted from blood. These receptors were taken from a woman between 18 and 29 years old in good health.

This clonotype was found a few times. CDR3 DNA sequence: TGTGCCTGGAACCCATCCCGGGGGGTAATCTCCTACGAGCAGTACTTC. Its protein product is CAWNPSRGVISYEQYF. This chain connects TRBV30 to TRBJ2-7; 7 nucleotides match TRBD2. J gave up 0 bases and V 4 bases, and 12 bases lay outside the gene matches. CDR1 is GTSNPN, CDR2 SVGIG, per germline (reference sequence). CDR3 length: 16 amino acids.

The rearrangement joins TRBV19 to TRBJ2-5; unclear D gene. V was trimmed by 3 bases and J by 3 bases, leaving 8 bases between them. This CDR3 contains 13 residues. Germline V CDR1 and CDR2: LNHDA, SQIVND (reference sequence). In DNA form, the CDR3 reads TGTGCCAGTAGTATCTACAGCAAAGAGACCCAGTACTTC. Its protein is CASSIYSKETQYF.

The genes are TRBV6-1 and TRBJ2-7, with D possibly matching TRBD1 (6 bases). The CDR3 loop spans 15 amino acids. The germline V gene encodes CDR1 MNHNS and CDR2 SASEGT. Trimming removed 6 bases from V and 4 bases from J, with 19 bases in between. The CDR3 DNA is TGTGCCAGCAGACCGGTGGGGACAAACCTGTACGAGCAGTACTTC. It specifies CASRPVGTNLYEQYF.

This clonotype occurred many times. V gene TRBV7-9 combines with J gene TRBJ2-1; TRBD1 matches 7 bases. The CDR3 runs 16 residues. Trimming cost V 4 bases and J 2 bases; bases outside gene matches: 8. CDR1 and CDR2 from the germline V gene are SEHNR and FQNEAQ (reference sequence). This chain's CDR3 is CASSSRTGQPYNEQFF. Written as DNA, the CDR3 is TGTGCCAGCAGCTCCCGGACAGGACAGCCCTACAATGAGCAGTTCTTC.

The chain employs TRBV5-4 and TRBJ2-7; D ambiguous. The germline gives CDR1 SGHNT, CDR2 YYREEE (reference sequence). There are 13 residues in the CDR3. The V and J ends lost 0 bases and 4 bases respectively, with 8 bases between them. CDR3 amino acids: CASSLGSRYEQYF. The CDR3 region has the DNA TGTGCCAGCAGCTTGGGCAGCAGGTACGAGCAGTACTTC.

The chain carries TRBV2 and TRBJ2-2, with TRBD1 identical over 8 bases. This CDR3 contains 15 residues. The V gene's germline CDR1 is SNHLY and CDR2 FYNNEI. Losses at the gene ends were 7 bases for V and 8 bases for J; bases not matched to a gene: 12. This chain's CDR3 is CASNYGTGRFGELFF. Here the CDR3 DNA reads TGTGCCAGCAATTATGGGACAGGTAGATTTGGGGAGCTGTTTTTT.

Many counts were recorded for this clonotype. The chain links TRBV29-1 to TRBJ2-1; TRBD2 matches at 7 bases. The V gene end was trimmed by 7 bases and the J gene end by 9 bases; junction bases not matched to a gene: 9. The V gene's germline CDR1 is SQVTM and CDR2 ANQGSEA. The CDR3 totals 12 residues. DNA of the CDR3: TGCAGCGCAGGGAGGGGATTAGGTGAGCAGTTCTTC. Translating it yields CSAGRGLGEQFF.

Ten or more counts support this clonotype. V gene TRBV7-2 combines with J gene TRBJ2-7; 7 bases are a match to TRBD2. V shed 4 bases, J shed 7 bases, and the junction held 10 bases outside the gene matches. CDR1 and CDR2 (germline): SGHTA, FQGNSA. The CDR3 sequence is 14 residues long. CDR3 amino acids: CASSSLSLAREQYF. The CDR3 nucleotides read TGTGCCAGCAGCTCGCTATCACTAGCGAGGGAGCAGTACTTC. The variable domain in full, completed from reference TRBV7-2 and TRBJ2-7, reads GAGVSQSPSNKVTEKGKDVELRCDPISGHTALYWYRQSLGQGLEFLIYFQGNSAPDKSGLPSDRFSAERTGGSVSTLTIQRTQQEDSAVYLCASSSLSLAREQYFGPGTRLTVT.

The chain's CDR3 is CSAGPRTGMGYTF. Here the CDR3 DNA reads TGCAGTGCTGGACCCCGGACAGGGATGGGCTACACCTTC. The chain has TRBV20-1 and TRBJ1-2; 8 bases line up with TRBD1. Germline CDR1 reads DFQATT; CDR2 reads SNEGSKA (reference sequence). The junction had 10 bases not matched to a gene; V was cut back by 5 bases and J by 8 bases. The CDR3 extends over 13 amino acids.